The 5 T cell receptor beta chains reported below all come from one sample, sequenced in a study of blood T cell repertoires in COVID-19. TCRdb keeps only in-frame clones here, not all; method: immunoSEQ multiplex PCR. This table holds some 150,000 clones, over 75% found once. What was sequenced was peripheral blood. The receptors were gathered from a human donor in a cohort sampled during active COVID-19.

The chain recombines TRBV5-1 with TRBJ2-7, with TRBD1 identical over 11 bases. Losses at the gene ends were 4 bases for V and 6 bases for J; bases not matched to a gene: 3. The CDR3 is 13 amino acids. Germline loops: CDR1 SGHRS, CDR2 YFSETQ. The CDR3 DNA follows: TGCGCCAGCAGCCTGGGGACAGGGGGCGAGCAGTACTTC. It codes for CASSLGTGGEQYF.

V usage is TRBV6-2 or TRBV6-3 and J usage is TRBJ1-5; no clear D. The V end was cut by 2 bases, the J end by 6 bases, with 11 bases between. This CDR3 has 14 residues. Germline-derived CDR1 and CDR2 are MNHEY and SVGEGT. The CDR3, as DNA: TGTGCCAGCAGTTACGTCCAGGAAAGTCAGCCCCAGCATTTT. Translating it yields CASSYVQESQPQHF.

J is TRBJ1-1 and V is TRBV27, with 8 bases lining up with TRBD1. Germline assignment: CDR1 MNHEY and CDR2 SMNVEV (reference sequence). J was trimmed by 4 bases and V by 4 bases; bases with no gene match: 5. The CDR3 loop spans 14 amino acids. For the CDR3, the DNA is TGTGCCAGCAGTTCGGGGACAGGTGTCACTGAAGCTTTCTTT. Protein product: CASSSGTGVTEAFF.

This sequence joins TRBV6-1 and TRBJ2-3; 7 nucleotides agree with TRBD2. V trimming: 3 bases; J trimming: 4 bases; junction bases outside the gene matches: 10. The CDR3 is 16 amino acids. Germline V gene data show CDR1 as MNHNS and CDR2 as SASEGT. The CDR3 DNA is TGTGCCAGCAGTGACGAACTTCGACTAGCTGCAGATACGCAGTATTTT. This sequence encodes CASSDELRLAADTQYF.

The chain employs TRBV7-7 and TRBJ2-1, with TRBD2 identical over 7 bases. V was clipped by 5 bases and J by 0 bases; unmatched bases: 7. Germline V gene lookup returns CDR1 SSHAT and CDR2 FNYEAQ (reference sequence). The CDR3 is 16 amino acids. The CDR3 spells CASSDRWTSSYNEQFF. The CDR3 DNA reads TGTGCCAGCAGCGACAGATGGACTAGCTCCTACAATGAGCAGTTCTTC.